The clone carrying this TCR beta chain was counted a few times. Each CDR3 protein is one row after TCRdb ran MiXCR on the RT-PCR reads. The sample records some 150,000 distinct CDR3 sequences, about 40% being singletons. CDR3 size: 14 residues. Trimming removed 4 bases at V and 0 bases at J, with 6 bases between. Germline V gene lookup returns CDR1 LGHDT and CDR2 YNNKEL (reference sequence). These data belong to a study of patients and donors after allogeneic stem cell transplantation. The genes are TRBV3-1 and TRBJ2-2, with D unclear. Sequenced sample: blood, either unsorted or a sorted T cell fraction (not recorded which). This clonotype was sampled from a human donor who was either an allogeneic HSCT recipient or a stem cell or donor lymphocyte infusion donor (not recorded which). It is not recorded whose cells these are; they may come from a transplant donor. Here the CDR3 DNA reads TGTGCCAGCAGCCTTCTGGCGAACACCGGGGAGCTGTTTTTT. This gives the protein CASSLLANTGELFF. The variable domain in full, with the rest retrieved from reference TRBV3-1 and TRBJ2-2, is DTAVSQTPKYLVTQMGNDKSIKCEQNLGHDTMYWYKQDSKKFLKIMFSYNNKELIINETVPNRFSPKSPDKAHLNLHINSLELGDSAVYFCASSLLANTGELFFGEGSRLTVL.